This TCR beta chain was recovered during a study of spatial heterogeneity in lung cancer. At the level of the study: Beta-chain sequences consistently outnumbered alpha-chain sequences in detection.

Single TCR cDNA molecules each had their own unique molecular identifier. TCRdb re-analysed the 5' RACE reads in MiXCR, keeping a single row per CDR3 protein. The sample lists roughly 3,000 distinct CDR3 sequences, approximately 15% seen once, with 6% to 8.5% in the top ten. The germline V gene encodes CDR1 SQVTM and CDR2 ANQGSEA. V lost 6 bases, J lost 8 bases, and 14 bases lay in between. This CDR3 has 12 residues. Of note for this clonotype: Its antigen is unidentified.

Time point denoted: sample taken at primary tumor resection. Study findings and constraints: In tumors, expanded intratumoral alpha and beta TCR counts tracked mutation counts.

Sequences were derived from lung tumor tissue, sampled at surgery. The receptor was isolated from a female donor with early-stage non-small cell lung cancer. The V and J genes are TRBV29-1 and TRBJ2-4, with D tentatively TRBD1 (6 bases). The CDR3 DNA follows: TGCAGCGTAGAACAGGGTGTGGACATTCAGTACTTC. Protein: CSVEQGVDIQYF.